A single sample is the source of the 21 T cell receptor beta chains below, sequenced in a study of T cells after yellow fever vaccination. TCRdb re-derived calls from the 5' RACE reads in MiXCR, one entry per CDR3 protein. Of about 210,000 distinct CDR3 sequences in the sample, 3.2% were seen once. This material consisted of CD4+ T cells sorted from PBMCs, taken 10 days after the yellow fever booster vaccination. The receptors stem from a man aged 18 to 30 who received the YFV17D yellow fever vaccine.

The chain joins TRBV4-1 to TRBJ2-5; 7 nucleotides agree with TRBD2. V was pared by 5 bases and J by 4 bases, with 13 bases of the junction left unmatched. This CDR3 contains 16 residues. The V gene's germline CDR1 is MGHRA and CDR2 YSYEKL. CDR3 amino acids: CASSSGSGGRGETQYF. The DNA of the CDR3 is TGCGCCAGCAGCTCCGGGTCGGGGGGAAGGGGAGAGACCCAGTACTTC.

The genes are TRBV7-2 and TRBJ2-5, with 7 bases lining up with TRBD2. Trimming cost V 2 bases and J 2 bases; bases outside gene matches: 8. CDR1 and CDR2 from the germline V gene are SGHTA and FQGNSA. This CDR3 contains 16 residues. The CDR3 reads CASSLSASGLQETQYF. The CDR3 region has the DNA TGTGCCAGCAGCTTATCGGCTAGCGGTCTGCAAGAGACCCAGTACTTC. The full variable domain, rest sourced from reference TRBV7-2 and TRBJ2-5, is GAGVSQSPSNKVTEKGKDVELRCDPISGHTALYWYRQSLGQGLEFLIYFQGNSAPDKSGLPSDRFSAERTGGSVSTLTIQRTQQEDSAVYLCASSLSASGLQETQYFGPGTRLLVL.

The sample holds many counts of this clonotype. The rearrangement links TRBV20-1 to TRBJ2-3, with D hard to call. V was trimmed by 3 bases and J by 1 base, leaving 14 bases between them. The CDR3 loop spans 15 amino acids. Germline V gene data show CDR1 as DFQATT and CDR2 as SNEGSKA (reference sequence). The CDR3 loop is CSARGSAPGTDTQYF. The CDR3 nucleotides read TGCAGTGCTAGGGGCAGCGCTCCTGGCACAGATACGCAGTATTTT.

The chain joins TRBV9 to TRBJ1-5; D gene ambiguous. The CDR3 runs 13 residues. Trimming stripped 4 bases from V and 6 bases from J, with 11 bases between. Germline V gene lookup returns CDR1 SGDLS and CDR2 YYNGEE. This CDR3 reads CASSSANTQPQHF. CDR3 DNA sequence: TGTGCCAGCAGCTCCGCCAATACTCAGCCCCAGCATTTT.

The sample holds many counts of this clonotype. J is TRBJ1-2 and V is TRBV20-1, with no clear D. The CDR3 runs 12 residues. The germline V and J ends were trimmed by 3 bases and 4 bases, with 9 bases remaining between them. CDR1 DFQATT and CDR2 SNEGSKA come from the germline V gene (reference sequence). The DNA of the CDR3 is TGCAGTGCTAGGTGGCTCCTCTATGGCTACACCTTC. Its protein is CSARWLLYGYTF.

This clonotype has a count of ten or more. This sequence joins TRBV2 and TRBJ2-5; TRBD1 matches at 9 bases. Trimming took 5 bases from V and 2 from J; bases not matched to a gene: 6. Germline values: CDR1 SNHLY, CDR2 FYNNEI. This CDR3 region has 15 residues. The chain's CDR3 is CASSKMGQGQETQYF. CDR3 DNA sequence: TGTGCCAGCAGTAAAATGGGACAGGGACAAGAGACCCAGTACTTC.

This clonotype came up a few times. The gene calls are TRBV6-1 and TRBJ1-4, with a tentative D call TRBD1 (5 bases). From germline, CDR1 is MNHNS and CDR2 SASEGT. V was shortened by 4 bases and J by 8 bases, with 17 bases between the two germline ends. The CDR3 has 15 amino acids. CDR3 amino acids: CASSGTGTREEKLFF. CDR3 nucleotides: TGTGCCAGCAGTGGAACCGGGACTCGCGAAGAAAAACTGTTTTTT.

V is TRBV7-2 and J is TRBJ2-7, with D possibly being TRBD2 (6 bases). Trimming took 5 bases from V and 6 from J, leaving 8 bases between them. The CDR3 has 11 residues. Germline CDR1 SGHTA, CDR2 FQGNSA. The CDR3 reads CASSGGGEQYV. The CDR3 DNA follows: TGTGCCAGCAGCGGGGGAGGCGAGCAGTACGTC.

Ten or more counts support this clonotype. The V call is TRBV7-6, the J call TRBJ1-2; possibly TRBD1 for D (5 bases). CDR3 length: 12 residues. The ends were cut back, 5 bases at V and 7 bases at J, with 11 bases in the middle. CDR1 and CDR2 (germline): SGHVS, FNYEAQ. Here the CDR3 DNA reads TGTGCCAGCAGCCCAGGGATCGGTGGCTACACCTTC. Its protein product is CASSPGIGGYTF.

This clonotype came up a few times. This chain uses TRBV9 with TRBJ2-5, with 9 bases identical to TRBD2. The CDR3 consists of 17 residues. V lost 3 bases, J lost 0 bases, and 9 bases stayed unmatched. Germline values: CDR1 SGDLS, CDR2 YYNGEE. CDR3: CASSGGASGAHQETQYF. CDR3 nucleotides: TGTGCCAGCAGCGGCGGGGCTAGCGGGGCGCACCAAGAGACCCAGTACTTC.

There are many counts of this clonotype. The chain uses TRBV12-3 or TRBV12-4 and TRBJ1-4; a possible D gene is TRBD1 (5 bases). The germline V and J ends were trimmed by 5 bases and 10 bases, with 8 bases remaining between them. The CDR3 covers 11 residues. CDR3 loop: CASSRGRKLFF. DNA of the CDR3: TGTGCCAGCAGTCGGGGCCGAAAACTGTTTTTT.

This clonotype was counted many times. The chain links TRBV27 to TRBJ2-5; TRBD1 aligns across 7 bases. V gave up 5 bases and J gave up 1 base; unmatched junction bases: 7. Germline loops: CDR1 MNHEY, CDR2 SMNVEV (reference sequence). CDR3 length equals 15 residues. This CDR3 reads CASSKRGQIQETQYF. CDR3 sequence (DNA): TGTGCCAGCAGTAAACGGGGACAGATCCAAGAGACCCAGTACTTC.

Ten or more counts support this clonotype. The chain carries TRBV20-1 and TRBJ1-5; a weak D match, TRBD1 (6 bases). Between the trimmed V and J ends, which lost 6 bases and 3 bases, there was a span of 12 bases. Germline-derived CDR1 and CDR2 are DFQATT and SNEGSKA (reference sequence). The CDR3 runs 13 residues. CDR3 residues: CSASRDINQPQHF. Here the CDR3 DNA reads TGCAGTGCCAGCCGGGACATCAATCAGCCCCAGCATTTT.

This clonotype appeared many times. The rearrangement uses TRBV18 and TRBJ1-1; 10 nucleotides agree with TRBD1. Trimming at V came to 6 bases and at J to 4 bases, leaving 5 bases not matched to a gene. This CDR3 has 14 amino acids. Germline V CDR1 and CDR2: KGHSH, LQKENI. This CDR3 is CASSGTGESTEAFF. As DNA, the CDR3 is TGTGCCAGCTCCGGGACAGGGGAGAGCACTGAAGCTTTCTTT.

The sample holds a few counts of this clonotype. The chain is built from TRBV7-6 and TRBJ1-1, with D hard to call. This CDR3 has 13 amino acids. V was cut by 5 bases and J by 2 bases, with 9 bases left in between. The germline CDR1 and CDR2 sequences are SGHVS and FNYEAQ. The CDR3 DNA reads TGTGCCAGCAGCGGGCAGGAAAACACTGAAGCTTTCTTT. The encoded protein is CASSGQENTEAFF.

The rearrangement joins TRBV4-1 to TRBJ2-3, with TRBD1 matching over 10 bases. The CDR3 runs to 14 residues. Per germline, CDR1 MGHRA and CDR2 YSYEKL. The CDR3 bases are TGCGCGACAGGGGACAGGGGCCTGTCAGATACGCAGTATTTT. Translation: CATGDRGLSDTQYF.

V gene TRBV27 combines with J gene TRBJ2-2; no firm D call. The CDR3 totals 14 residues. V gave up 5 bases and J gave up 4 bases, with 11 bases separating them. Per the germline V gene, CDR1 is MNHEY and CDR2 is SMNVEV (reference sequence). CDR3 protein: CASSREHLTGELFF. DNA for the CDR3: TGTGCCAGCAGTCGAGAGCATCTCACCGGGGAGCTGTTTTTT.

There are many counts of this clonotype. This chain links TRBV12-3 or TRBV12-4 with TRBJ1-6; D is unclear. CDR3 length: 17 residues. Deletions cut 3 bases from V and 0 bases from J, with 12 bases between. Here the CDR3 DNA reads TGTGCCAGCAGTTTCGCGACCGGAAGCTCCTATAATTCACCCCTCCACTTT. Translated, it gives CASSFATGSSYNSPLHF.

The CDR3 region is CASNPESWGGRGNTIYF. In nucleotides, the CDR3 is TGTGCCAGCAACCCAGAGAGCTGGGGGGGGCGAGGAAACACCATATATTTT. The chain has TRBV7-9 and TRBJ1-3; possibly TRBD1 for D (6 bases). This CDR3 region has 17 residues. V dropped 7 bases and J dropped 4 bases, with 23 bases sitting between them. In germline, CDR1 is SEHNR, CDR2 FQNEAQ (reference sequence).

The J gene is TRBJ2-3, the V gene TRBV5-4; possibly TRBD1 for D (6 bases). CDR1 and CDR2 (germline): SGHNT, YYREEE (reference sequence). The CDR3 extends over 16 amino acids. Deletions cut 4 bases from V and 0 bases from J, with 15 bases between. CDR3 bases: TGTGCCAGCAGCACCGGGCCTGGACAGAGCACAGATACGCAGTATTTT. Its protein product is CASSTGPGQSTDTQYF.

This clonotype occurred many times. The chain joins TRBV4-3 to TRBJ1-6; the D is unclear. Per the germline V gene, CDR1 is LGHNA and CDR2 is YSLEER. The CDR3 is 13 amino acids. Trimming took 5 bases from V and 7 from J, leaving 9 bases between them. CDR3 sequence (DNA): TGCGCCAGCAGCGCTGGGAGGAATTCACCCCTCCACTTT. Translation: CASSAGRNSPLHF.